These 5 T cell receptor beta chains were sequenced from one sample in a study of T-cell memory formation after mild COVID-19. MiXCR, applied by TCRdb to the 5' RACE reads, yields one record per CDR3 protein. This table has 150,000 or so distinct CDR3 sequences, around 25% appearing once. Sequencing was done on a sample of PBMCs or a T cell subset sorted from them (not recorded which). These receptors all stem from an adult woman who had mild COVID-19 (a few samples of this study predate the infection). Cell type and time point are not known.

The V gene is TRBV27, the J gene TRBJ2-7; 7 bases align to TRBD2. CDR1 and CDR2 from the germline V gene are MNHEY and SMNVEV (reference sequence). The CDR3 has 16 residues. Germline trimming cut 4 bases from V and 2 bases from J; bases unmatched to any gene: 11. CDR3 sequence: CASSSQPGLPPYEQYF. The CDR3 DNA is TGTGCCAGCAGTTCCCAACCGGGACTACCCCCCTACGAGCAGTACTTC.

V and J are TRBV12-3 or TRBV12-4 and TRBJ1-4; D call uncertain. The CDR3 is 14 residues long. V shed 1 base and J shed 8 bases, with 11 bases lying between them. The CDR3 DNA follows: TGTGCCAGCAGTTTAGGCGTGTATGGAGAAAAACTGTTTTTT. Protein: CASSLGVYGEKLFF.

This clonotype has more than one count but fewer than ten. The CDR3 protein is CSARESGYTF. As DNA, the CDR3 is TGCAGTGCTAGAGAGTCTGGCTACACCTTC. The J gene is TRBJ1-2, the V gene TRBV20-1; the D is unclear. From germline, CDR1 is DFQATT and CDR2 SNEGSKA (reference sequence). This CDR3 has 10 amino acids. V lost 0 bases and J 7 bases, leaving 3 bases between the germline ends.

V is TRBV20-1 and J is TRBJ2-3; D remains ambiguous. The CDR3 contains 14 residues. CDR1 is DFQATT and CDR2 is SNEGSKA in the germline V gene (reference sequence). Trimming shortened V by 3 bases and J by 6 bases, and 16 bases separated the two germline ends. The CDR3 nucleotides are TGCAGTGCTAGTTGGTGGAATCAAGCCGATACGCAGTATTTT. This codes for CSASWWNQADTQYF.

This clonotype was counted only a few times. J is TRBJ1-4 and V is TRBV7-9, with 7 bases fitting TRBD1. The CDR3 loop spans 16 amino acids. Germline V lookup: CDR1 SEHNR, CDR2 FQNEAQ (reference sequence). J gave up 1 base and V 6 bases, and 8 bases lay outside the gene matches. This CDR3 is CASRRDRVGTNEKLFF. The CDR3 DNA reads TGTGCCAGCAGGAGAGACAGGGTCGGAACTAATGAAAAACTGTTTTTT.